The rows below give T cell receptor beta chains drawn from one sample of a study of preoperative IRX-2 immunotherapy in early breast cancer. Profiling relied on immunoSEQ multiplex PCR, and the TCRdb table lists in-frame clones only, not all of them. The sample holds 34,000 or so clones; about four fifths are singletons and the top ten take nearly 2.5%. This sample comprised lymph node tissue, obtained from a patient treated with IRX-2 immunotherapy. All receptors come from a human donor with breast cancer. Each CDR3 is given with its conserved first and last residue. Fields, in order: J gene, V gene, D gene, clone size, CDR3 length, CDR3 protein, CDR3 DNA. A D gene is named only where the DNA matches it firmly. Part of the rows lack a size; the others show once, few, many or a class for expanded clones.

>TRBJ2-5|TRBV18|-|once|17
CASSPLFQQGSGKTQYF
TGTGCCAGCTCACCACTATTCCAACAGGGTTCCGGAAAGACCCAGTACTTC
>TRBJ2-7|TRBV6-8|-|few|14
CASNQPGHAYEQYF
TGTGCCAGCAATCAACCGGGACATGCCTACGAGCAGTACTTC
>TRBJ2-7|TRBV28|TRBD2|-|16
CASSLAGLAGSYEQYF
TGTGCCAGCAGTTTGGCGGGACTAGCGGGTTCCTACGAGCAGTACTTC
>TRBJ2-4|TRBV28|-|-|18
CASSLWGSTGLAKNIQYF
TGTGCCAGCAGTTTATGGGGTTCCACAGGGCTAGCCAAAAACATTCAGTACTTC
>TRBJ2-6|TRBV30|TRBD1|-|15
CAWSRQGYGANVLTF
TGTGCCTGGAGTAGACAGGGGTATGGGGCCAACGTCCTGACTTTC
>TRBJ2-1|TRBV19|TRBD2|-|14
CASSIGGGAGEQFF
TGTGCCAGTAGTATTGGGGGGGGAGCAGGTGAGCAGTTCTTC
>TRBJ2-5|TRBV7-8|TRBD2|-|15
CASSRRKSGGETQYF
TGTGCCAGCAGCCGACGAAAATCCGGGGGGGAGACCCAGTACTTC
>TRBJ2-2|TRBV7-5|-|-|16
CASSPRGGTNTGELFF
TGTGCCAGCAGCCCCAGGGGGGGGACCAACACCGGGGAGCTGTTTTTT
>TRBJ2-1|TRBV18|TRBD2|-|16
CASSPPSSGTYNEQFF
TGTGCCAGCTCACCACCGTCTAGCGGTACCTACAATGAGCAGTTCTTC
>TRBJ2-7|TRBV5-1|TRBD1|-|14
CASRAGTASEEQYF
TGCGCCAGCAGAGCCGGGACAGCTAGTGAGGAGCAGTACTTC
>TRBJ1-2|TRBV28|TRBD1|-|14
CASSLTGMDYGYTF
TGTGCCAGCAGTTTGACAGGGATGGACTATGGCTACACCTTC
>TRBJ1-2|TRBV30|-|-|13
CAWSQTQASGYTF
TGTGCCTGGAGTCAGACACAAGCCTCTGGCTACACCTTC
>TRBJ2-3|TRBV29-1|TRBD2|-|15
CSVRTSGRGQDTQYF
TGCAGCGTACGGACTAGCGGGAGAGGACAAGATACGCAGTATTTT
>TRBJ2-3|TRBV6-8|TRBD2|-|15
CASSVLAGGTDTQYF
TGTGCCAGCAGCGTTCTAGCGGGAGGCACAGATACGCAGTATTTT
>TRBJ2-1|TRBV5-1|-|-|15
CASSSMSPYYNEQFF
TGCGCCAGCAGCTCAATGTCCCCCTACTACAATGAGCAGTTCTTC
>TRBJ1-2|TRBV18|-|few|14
CASSPLAGDYGYTF
TGTGCCAGCTCACCACTGGCAGGGGACTATGGCTACACCTTC
>TRBJ1-2|TRBV29-1|-|-|12
CSVPTQEGGYTF
TGCAGCGTACCTACACAGGAAGGTGGCTACACCTTC
>TRBJ1-2|TRBV28|TRBD1|-|14
CASSADRGYYGYTF
TGTGCCAGCAGTGCGGACAGGGGTTACTATGGCTACACCTTC
>TRBJ1-2|TRBV28|TRBD1|-|16
CASSWTGRTGSNGYTF
TGTGCCAGCAGTTGGACAGGGAGGACAGGGAGTAATGGCTACACCTTC
>TRBJ2-3|TRBV6-8|TRBD1|few|12
CASTTGVDTQYF
TGTGCCAGTACTACAGGGGTTGATACGCAGTATTTT
>TRBJ2-3|TRBV19|-|-|15
CASSIGTDFTDTQYF
TGTGCCAGTAGTATCGGGACTGATTTCACAGATACGCAGTATTTT
>TRBJ2-1|TRBV19|TRBD2|-|15
CASSIDSILAGGQFF
TGTGCCAGTAGTATAGATTCAATCCTAGCGGGAGGGCAGTTCTTC
>TRBJ2-7|TRBV18|-|-|13
CASSEVGGDEQYF
TGTGCCAGCTCGGAGGTGGGGGGCGACGAGCAGTACTTC
>TRBJ2-4|TRBV6-8|-|-|13
CASSLTLQNIQYF
TGTGCCAGCAGTTTGACACTTCAAAACATTCAGTACTTC
>TRBJ2-2|TRBV30|-|-|14
CAWSEWGYTGELFF
TGTGCCTGGAGTGAGTGGGGATACACCGGGGAGCTGTTTTTT
>TRBJ1-1|TRBV6-8|TRBD1|-|13
CASSFGQGYEAFF
TGTGCCAGCAGTTTCGGACAGGGATATGAAGCTTTCTTT
>TRBJ1-2|TRBV14|-|-|17
CASSQDLRGKGDYGYTF
TGTGCCAGCAGCCAAGATTTGAGGGGGAAGGGGGACTATGGCTACACCTTC
>TRBJ1-2|TRBV7-7|TRBD1|few|15
CASSLMGQFNYGYTF
TGTGCCAGCAGCTTAATGGGACAGTTTAACTATGGCTACACCTTC
>TRBJ1-5|TRBV6-8|-|few|13
CASSPPHRPSQHF
TGTGCCAGCAGCCCCCCGCACCGCCCTTCCCAGCATTTT
>TRBJ2-7|TRBV11-3|TRBD2|once|15
CASSIRLAGGYEQYF
TGTGCCAGCAGTATCCGACTAGCGGGTGGCTACGAGCAGTACTTC
>TRBJ1-6|TRBV18|TRBD1|-|16
CASSQIGQGSGSPLHF
TGTGCCAGCTCACAGATCGGACAGGGAAGTGGCTCACCCCTCCACTTT
>TRBJ1-2|TRBV6-8|-|-|17
CASSSYPSGHSDYGYTF
TGTGCCAGCAGTTCCTACCCCTCGGGACACAGCGACTATGGCTACACCTTC
>TRBJ1-1|TRBV15|-|-|14
CATSRVQSNTEAFF
TGTGCCACCAGCAGAGTTCAGTCCAACACTGAAGCTTTCTTT
>TRBJ2-7|TRBV28|-|-|14
CASRPADLGHEQYF
TGTGCCAGCAGGCCCGCAGACCTAGGCCACGAGCAGTACTTC
>TRBJ1-1|TRBV11-3|-|-|15
CASSLGWIWDTEAFF
TGTGCCAGCAGCTTGGGATGGATCTGGGACACTGAAGCTTTCTTT
>TRBJ1-1|TRBV10-3|-|-|17
CAISESMGGPMNTEAFF
TGTGCCATCAGTGAGTCCATGGGGGGGCCGATGAACACTGAAGCTTTCTTT
>TRBJ1-3|TRBV18|TRBD1|-|16
CASSPPLTGGGNTIYF
TGTGCCAGCTCACCACCGCTTACAGGGGGCGGAAACACCATATATTTT
>TRBJ1-2|TRBV18|-|-|17
CASSRLGGQTNNYGYTF
TGTGCCAGCTCACGTCTAGGCGGACAGACTAACAACTATGGCTACACCTTC
>TRBJ2-2|TRBV18|-|few|13
CASSPDRTGELFF
TGTGCCAGCTCCCCAGATCGGACCGGGGAGCTGTTTTTT
>TRBJ1-1|TRBV19|-|medium-sized|14
CASGGGLGNTEAFF
TGTGCCAGTGGCGGGGGGCTTGGGAACACTGAAGCTTTCTTT
>TRBJ2-5|TRBV18|-|-|15
CASSPPLGTQETQYF
TGTGCCAGCTCACCACCGCTCGGGACCCAAGAGACCCAGTACTTC
>TRBJ2-7|TRBV25-1|-|-|12
CASSSHLHEQYF
TGTGCCAGCAGTTCACATCTCCACGAGCAGTACTTC
>TRBJ1-5|TRBV29-1|TRBD1|-|15
CSASLSRTGNQPQHF
TGCAGCGCCTCACTCAGTAGGACAGGGAATCAGCCCCAGCATTTT
>TRBJ1-1|TRBV19|-|-|14
CASRPGQMNTEAFF
TGTGCCAGTAGGCCTGGACAGATGAACACTGAAGCTTTCTTT
>TRBJ2-2|TRBV15|-|-|16
CATSRDLPGSSGELFF
TGTGCCACCAGCAGAGATCTACCTGGGAGCTCCGGGGAGCTGTTTTTT
>TRBJ1-4|TRBV30|-|-|12
CAWSPANEKLFF
TGTGCCTGGAGCCCGGCTAATGAAAAACTGTTTTTT
>TRBJ2-7|TRBV11-3|TRBD2|-|16
CASSPRTSGSSYEQYF
TGTGCCAGCAGCCCTCGGACTAGCGGAAGCTCCTACGAGCAGTACTTC
>TRBJ1-2|TRBV30|-|-|11
CAWRTNYGYTF
TGTGCCTGGAGAACTAACTATGGCTACACCTTC
>TRBJ1-4|TRBV28|TRBD1|-|15
CASSLSGGAEEKLFF
TGTGCCAGCAGTTTATCAGGGGGGGCTGAAGAAAAACTGTTTTTT
>TRBJ2-5|TRBV19|TRBD1|medium-sized|11
CASRSGTGEYF
TGTGCCAGTAGATCGGGGACAGGGGAGTACTTC
>TRBJ1-1|TRBV6-8|-|-|15
CAISAGPAGDTEAFF
TGTGCCATCAGTGCGGGTCCGGCAGGGGACACTGAAGCTTTCTTT
>TRBJ1-4|TRBV30|-|-|17
CAWKGTYSVVGDEKLFF
TGTGCCTGGAAAGGGACGTATAGTGTAGTGGGCGATGAAAAACTGTTTTTT
>TRBJ1-5|TRBV19|TRBD1|few|15
CASSIVLGTGQPQHF
TGTGCCAGTAGTATTGTGTTGGGGACAGGTCAGCCCCAGCATTTT